The entry below gives a single TCR beta chain sequence along with its context. Germline CDR1 SNHLY, CDR2 FYNNEI. CDR3 length: 11 amino acids. V gave up 5 bases and J gave up 8 bases, with 9 bases separating them. This sample was included in a study of blood T cell repertoires in COVID-19. Enrolled during active infection, Seattle patients were then followed longitudinally. Original processing methods: Reference gene primer amplification yielded estimated nucleated cell counts. Assay used: immunoSEQ multiplex PCR; TCRdb lists only in-frame clones, some missing. The DNA gave D and trimming, while V, J and clone size come from that table. The sample carries roughly 210,000 clones, approximately 80% recorded once.

Input material: peripheral blood. The sequence derives from a woman aged 80 or older with COVID-19, enrolled during active disease. V usage is TRBV2 and J usage is TRBJ1-1; D possibly corresponds to TRBD1 (5 bases). The CDR3 reads CASSRGSEAFF. The CDR3 DNA reads as TGTGCCAGCAGTCGGGGGTCCGAAGCTTTCTTT.